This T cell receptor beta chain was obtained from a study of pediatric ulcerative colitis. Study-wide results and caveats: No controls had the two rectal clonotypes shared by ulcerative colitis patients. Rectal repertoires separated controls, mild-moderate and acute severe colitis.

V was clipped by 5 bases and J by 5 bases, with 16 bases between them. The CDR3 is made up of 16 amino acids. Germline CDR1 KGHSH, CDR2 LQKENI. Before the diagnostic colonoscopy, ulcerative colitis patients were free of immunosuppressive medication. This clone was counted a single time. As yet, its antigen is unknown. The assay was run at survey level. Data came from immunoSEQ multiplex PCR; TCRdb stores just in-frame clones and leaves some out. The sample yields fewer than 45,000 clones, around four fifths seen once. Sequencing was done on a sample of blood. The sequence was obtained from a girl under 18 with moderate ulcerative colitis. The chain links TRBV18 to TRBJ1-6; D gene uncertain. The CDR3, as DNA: TGTGCCAGCTCAGTCGAGCCAGAAATACATAATTCACCCCTCCACTTT. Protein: CASSVEPEIHNSPLHF. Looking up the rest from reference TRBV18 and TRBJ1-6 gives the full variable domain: NAGVMQNPRHLVRRRGQEARLRCSPMKGHSHVYWYRQLPEEGLKFMVYLQKENIIDESGMPKERFSAEFPKEGPSILRIQQVVRGDSAAYFCASSVEPEIHNSPLHFGNGTRLTVT.